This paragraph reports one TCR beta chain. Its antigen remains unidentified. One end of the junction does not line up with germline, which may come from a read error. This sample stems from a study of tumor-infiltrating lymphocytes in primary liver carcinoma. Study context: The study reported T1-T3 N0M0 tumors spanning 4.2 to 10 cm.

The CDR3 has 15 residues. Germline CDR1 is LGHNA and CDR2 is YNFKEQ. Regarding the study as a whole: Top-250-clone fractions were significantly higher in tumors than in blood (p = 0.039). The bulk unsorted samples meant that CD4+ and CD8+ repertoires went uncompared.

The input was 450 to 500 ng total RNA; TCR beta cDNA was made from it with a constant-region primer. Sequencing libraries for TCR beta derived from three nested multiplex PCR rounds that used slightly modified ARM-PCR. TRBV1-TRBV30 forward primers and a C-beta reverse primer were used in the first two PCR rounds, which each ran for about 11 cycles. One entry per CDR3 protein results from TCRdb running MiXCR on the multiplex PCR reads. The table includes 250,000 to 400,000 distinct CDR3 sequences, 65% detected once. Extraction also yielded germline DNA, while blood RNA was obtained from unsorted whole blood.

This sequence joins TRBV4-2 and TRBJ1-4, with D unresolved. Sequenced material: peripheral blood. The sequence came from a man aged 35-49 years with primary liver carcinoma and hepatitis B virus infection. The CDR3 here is CASSQDETPLEKLFF. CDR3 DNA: TGCGCCAGCAGTCAAGACGAGACACCCCTTGAAAAACTATTTTTT.